The T cell receptor (beta chain) under discussion was sequenced for a study of T cells after somatic rescue of genetic block (TCRdb year 2020). In terms of the full investigation: The study assessed how robust, over the long term, a T-cell system was when the system had developed through somatic rescue of a genetic block in T-cell development.

This clone has more than one count but fewer than ten. It has no known antigen specificity. The input lacks base qualities; no much larger clone sits a single base away. Libraries came from the immunoSEQ multiplex PCR assay. TCRdb mirrors the immuneACCESS table, restricted to in-frame sequences. Some clones are absent from its copies; in checked studies, under half trace to an unresolved V gene, and the reason for the others is unknown. The sample profile shows about 68,000 clones; under 95% of them were found once. Together, the top ten hold about 2.9% of the sample. The CDR3 runs 15 amino acids, cysteine and phenylalanine included. This entry keeps only the CDR3 DNA: 45 bases, framed from base 1.

This TCR derives from a man between 40 and 49 years old. The sequence joins TRBV21-1 to TRBJ2-1. TRBV21-1 is designated a pseudogene. Sequencing used peripheral blood mononuclear cells (PBMCs). The CDR3 region reads CASSKLGGIYSEQFF. The bases are TGTGCCAGCAGCAAATTAGGTGGGATCTATTCTGAGCAGTTCTTC.